This T cell receptor (beta chain) was captured in a study of T cells in Graves' hyperthyroidism and ophthalmopathy (dated by TCRdb to about 2019). Background on the whole study: Peripheral blood was sampled at the time of initial diagnosis, prior to any treatment. After blood sampling, hyperthyroidism patients were treated with methimazole at a starting dose of 30 mg daily, and ophthalmopathy patients were treated with high-dose intravenous methylprednisolone. The paper reports TCR Vbeta CDR3 sequencing of 130 to 150 peripheral blood samples: some 41 ophthalmopathy, under 80 hyperthyroidism and approximately 17 progressor patients. Whether ophthalmopathy could be predicted prospectively was tested in an independent validation cohort made up of fewer than 20 hyperthyroidism patients plus 17 patients who later progressed to ophthalmopathy. The 95 to 100 discovery patients were divided at random into training and test sets in a 7:3 ratio. To identify distinguishing TCR V-J signatures, a discovery cohort of 100 patients was used, comprising 40 to 45 with Graves' ophthalmopathy and 57 with stable Graves' hyperthyroidism. Thyroid tissue and blood T-cell repertoires from six Graves' hyperthyroidism patients were also compared in the study. What the authors observed across the whole study: In validation, the model predicted progression to ophthalmopathy with roughly 66% sensitivity and 72% to 85% specificity, a median of around six months before onset. Most expanded thyroid clonotypes (frequency above 0.001) were also detected in blood, a finding suggesting that blood repertoires may reflect thyroid immune responses. No statistical method was used to set the sample size in advance, and investigators knew the group allocation. A 13 V-J signature model separated ophthalmopathy from stable hyperthyroidism, with approximately 87% sensitivity and roughly 81% specificity in cross-validation and 80%/75% in testing.

The V and J ends are trimmed by 4 bases and 5 bases, leaving 12 bases between them. The germline V gene (reference sequence) provides CDR1 LNHDA and CDR2 SQIVND. From its cysteine to its phenylalanine, the CDR3 spans 14 amino acids. Left in the record is the CDR3 DNA by itself, 42 bases read in frame from the first base. The TCR beta CDR3 regions were amplified from the RNA transcripts. The first round of RT-PCR for the TCR CDR3 was performed with the HTBI primer set and the Qiagen OneStep RT-PCR kit. A second multiplex PCR round built the libraries, followed by size selection and purification. Libraries were sequenced paired-end with 100 bp reads on an Illumina HiSeq2000. The original pipeline was this. SOAPnuke was used to process the raw data, removing reads that contained adapters or uncalled bases, had a mean Phred below 15, or lacked an exact match to the constant primer or identifier. High-quality paired reads were merged with COPE v1.2.5, and unique nucleotide sequences were defined as clonotypes. MiTCR v1.1 was used to align the clonotypes against IMGT TRBV, TRBD and TRBJ reference segments. The analysis included only V-J combinations with a frequency above 0.0001, which together covered around 99% of the repertoires. A TCS score was defined as the ratio of F50 (clonal expansion) to E x V (chaos), with BLOSUM62-based TCRdist applied between CDR3 peptides within each V-J. Welch's t-statistics and random forest reduced around 510 V-J features to 13, which were used in a naive Bayes classifier (R e1071). In TCRdb, the public reads were trimmed at Q25 with fastp and aligned with MiXCR, with productive beta chains retained. When rows share a CDR3 protein, they turn into one entry using the most common DNA and genes. These V and J calls originate from TCRdb's pipeline instead of the authors' own analysis. A total of about 740,000 distinct CDR3 sequences appear in this sample, around 13% of them only once. In total, the top ten clones hold roughly a tenth of the sample.

Stable Graves' hyperthyroidism was defined as no progression to ophthalmopathy during 18 months of follow-up. Hyperthyroidism patients were aged 18 to 65 years and newly diagnosed, with disease duration of less than 2 months. Patients with uncontrolled infections, other autoimmune diseases, pregnancy or lactation were excluded. Clinical symptoms, serum thyroxine and TRAb, thyroid ultrasound, and orbital computed tomography formed the basis for the diagnoses. PBMCs were isolated from around 10 ml of fresh peripheral blood by Ficoll-Paque density gradient centrifugation. Trizol reagent was used to extract total RNA, and RNA quality was then checked on an Agilent 2100 Bioanalyzer. For this clonotype: Its antigen is currently not known. No base quality values were provided; no much bigger clone lies one nucleotide off.

The chain is encoded by TRBV19 joined to TRBJ1-5; too little of a D gene remains to name it. Sequenced material: blood. The clonotype originates from a woman in her late teens or twenties with Graves' hyperthyroidism. For the CDR3, the sequence is CASSSGKNDQPQHF. The DNA sequence is TGTGCCAGTAGTAGTGGAAAGAATGATCAGCCCCAGCATTTT.